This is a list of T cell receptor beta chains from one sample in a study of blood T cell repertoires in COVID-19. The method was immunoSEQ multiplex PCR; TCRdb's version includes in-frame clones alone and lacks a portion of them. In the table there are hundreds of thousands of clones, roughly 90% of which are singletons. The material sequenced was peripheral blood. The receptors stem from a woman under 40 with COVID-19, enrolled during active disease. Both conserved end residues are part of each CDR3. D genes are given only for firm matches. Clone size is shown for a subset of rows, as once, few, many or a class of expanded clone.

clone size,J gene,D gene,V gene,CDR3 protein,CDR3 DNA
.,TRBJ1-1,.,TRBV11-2,CASSLAAGKGTEAFF,TGTGCCAGCAGCTTAGCCGCAGGGAAGGGGACTGAAGCTTTCTTT
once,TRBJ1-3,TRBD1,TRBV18,CASSPLVDRDPGNTIYF,TGTGCCAGCTCACCACTCGTGGACAGGGATCCTGGAAACACCATATATTTT
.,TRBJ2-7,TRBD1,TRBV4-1,CASSQVDRVYEQYF,TGCGCCAGCAGCCAAGTGGACAGGGTATACGAGCAGTACTTC
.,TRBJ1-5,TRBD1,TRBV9,CASSETGAPQPQHF,TGTGCCAGCAGCGAAACAGGGGCTCCTCAGCCCCAGCATTTT
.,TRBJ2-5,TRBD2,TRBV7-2,CASSPQAGGETQYF,TGTGCCAGCAGCCCGCAAGCGGGAGGAGAGACCCAGTACTTC
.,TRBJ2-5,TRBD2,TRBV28,CASRVAGQETQYF,TGTGCCAGTCGGGTAGCGGGCCAAGAGACCCAGTACTTC
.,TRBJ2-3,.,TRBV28,CASSQGTNVGTDTQYF,TGTGCCAGCAGTCAGGGGACCAACGTTGGCACAGATACGCAGTATTTT
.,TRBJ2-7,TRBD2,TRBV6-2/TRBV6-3,CASSLLAGGRRTYEQYF,TGTGCCAGCAGTTTACTAGCGGGGGGTAGGCGGACCTACGAGCAGTACTTC
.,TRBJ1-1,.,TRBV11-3,CASSPGGGGGTEAFF,TGTGCCAGCAGCCCAGGAGGTGGGGGAGGCACTGAAGCTTTCTTT
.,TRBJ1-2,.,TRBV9,CASSVPGASNYGYTF,TGTGCCAGCAGCGTCCCAGGGGCTAGTAACTATGGCTACACCTTC
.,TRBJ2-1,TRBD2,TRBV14,CASSSSGAAGDRNEQFF,TGTGCCAGCAGCTCTTCTGGGGCAGCGGGAGATCGGAATGAGCAGTTCTTC
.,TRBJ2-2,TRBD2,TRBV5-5,CASSLVEVLAGGRDTGELFF,TGTGCCAGCAGCTTGGTCGAGGTCTTAGCGGGAGGGAGAGACACCGGGGAGCTGTTTTTT
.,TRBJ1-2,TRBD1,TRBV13,CASSLGAGGQDGYTF,TGTGCCAGCAGCTTAGGCGCAGGGGGCCAGGATGGCTACACCTTC
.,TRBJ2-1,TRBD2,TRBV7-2,CASSFHPSGGAEQFF,TGTGCCAGCAGCTTTCATCCTAGCGGGGGGGCTGAGCAGTTCTTC
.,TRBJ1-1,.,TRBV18,CASSPWPADGTEAFF,TGTGCCAGCTCACCATGGCCAGCGGATGGCACTGAAGCTTTCTTT
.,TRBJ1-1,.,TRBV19,CASSIGGGNTEAFF,TGTGCCAGTAGTATAGGAGGAGGGAACACTGAAGCTTTCTTT
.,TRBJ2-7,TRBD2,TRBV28,CASSWGGVYEQYF,TGTGCCAGCAGTTGGGGAGGGGTCTACGAGCAGTACTTC
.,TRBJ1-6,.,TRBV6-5,CASSQTGGLSPLHF,TGTGCCAGCAGCCAGACAGGCGGTTTGTCACCCCTCCACTTT
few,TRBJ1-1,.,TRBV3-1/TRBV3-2,CASSQGGNTEAFF,TGTGCCAGCAGCCAAGGCGGGAACACTGAAGCTTTCTTT
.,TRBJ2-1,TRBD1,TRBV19,CASTSRTGVRNEQFF,TGTGCCAGTACCTCAAGGACAGGGGTTCGGAATGAGCAGTTCTTC
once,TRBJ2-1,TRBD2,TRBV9,CASSPGTNNEQFF,TGTGCCAGCAGCCCCGGGACTAACAATGAGCAGTTCTTC
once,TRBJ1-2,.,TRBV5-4,CASSSQGYSLSYGYTF,TGTGCCAGCAGCTCCCAGGGGTATTCCCTCAGCTATGGCTACACCTTC
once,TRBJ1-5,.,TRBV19,CASSRGGINQPQHF,TGTGCCAGTAGTCGTGGAGGGATAAATCAGCCCCAGCATTTT
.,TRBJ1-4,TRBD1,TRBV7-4,CASSNRGHLSEKLFF,TGTGCCAGCAGCAACAGGGGGCACTTAAGTGAAAAACTGTTTTTT
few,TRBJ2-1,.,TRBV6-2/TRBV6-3,CASSPLPRSSSYNEQFF,TGTGCCAGCAGCCCTCTCCCCCGCTCTAGCTCCTACAATGAGCAGTTCTTC
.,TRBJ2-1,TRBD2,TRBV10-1,CASNSGGAYNEQFF,TGCGCCAGCAACAGCGGGGGGGCCTACAATGAGCAGTTCTTC
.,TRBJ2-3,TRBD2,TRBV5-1,CASSSVTSGGVTDTQYF,TGCGCCAGCAGCTCGGTGACTAGCGGGGGAGTCACAGATACGCAGTATTTT
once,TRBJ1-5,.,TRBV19,CASSIPGNQPQHF,TGTGCCAGTAGTATCCCGGGTAATCAGCCCCAGCATTTT
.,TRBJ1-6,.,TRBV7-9,CASSPSRIGSYNSPLHF,TGTGCCAGCAGCCCTAGCCGGATCGGGTCCTATAATTCACCCCTCCACTTT